Below, one T cell receptor (beta chain) is given with its context. As yet, its antigen is unknown. The data belong to a study of T cell responses to AZD1222 COVID-19 vaccine. Germline CDR1 MNHEY, CDR2 SVGAGI. There are 14 residues in the CDR3. V was clipped by 1 base and J by 8 bases, with 11 bases between them. Points from the study as a whole: Seropositive at baseline were only a handful of AZD1222 recipients. Of spike-specific TCRs, nearly half reportedly target regions left unmutated in variants. Clonal diversity may have been underestimated in mostly white British donors. Increased Spike-specific TCR breadth and depth were observed after two AZD1222 doses.

TCRdb's table, derived via immunoSEQ multiplex PCR, lists solely in-frame clones and lacks some. This sample carries 130,000 or so clones, about nine tenths of them seen once, and the ten largest clones take 20% to 25%. Sequenced here: peripheral blood, sampled on day 0 of AZD1222 vaccination. The origin of this receptor is an adult in good health. The chain recombines TRBV6-5 with TRBJ1-4; D possibly corresponds to TRBD1 (5 bases). CDR3 amino acids: CASSYFRAGEKLFF. The DNA of the CDR3 is TGTGCCAGCAGTTACTTCAGGGCTGGCGAAAAACTGTTTTTT.